The clone carrying this T cell receptor (beta chain) was seen more than once but under ten times. Its antigen remains unknown. V was pared by 5 bases and J by 11 bases, with 12 bases between. This CDR3 spans 12 amino acids. Germline CDR1 reads SGHDN; CDR2 reads FVKESK. It was with 60 Vbeta and 13 Jbeta primers that the PCR ran. The method was immunoSEQ multiplex PCR; TCRdb's version includes in-frame clones alone and lacks a portion of them. Of more than 95,000 clones in the sample, around 75% were seen once. The sample is drawn from a study of cytomegalovirus exposure and HLA in healthy donors. Study-wide results and limits: The analysis excluded some indistinguishable V segments, including TRBV6-2 and TRBV6-3.

Sequencing used PBMCs. The rearrangement links TRBV14 to TRBJ1-4; D ambiguous. This sequence was found in a man aged 25-45 years in good health and CMV-seropositive. CDR3 protein: CASSSLDGKLFF. CDR3 DNA: TGTGCCAGCAGCTCCCTTGACGGGAAACTGTTTTTT.